This TCR beta chain emerged from a study of CD8+ T cells in alopecia areata. Regarding the study as a whole: Lesional scalp exceeded normal scalp in clonality, especially in alopecia totalis/universalis. Unlike in mice, where it was clearer, TCR sharing across patients was less clear, possibly HLA-related.

Following RNA extraction, reverse transcription yielded cDNA that acted as the sequencing template. Produced via immunoSEQ multiplex PCR; TCRdb's table is partial and in-frame only. The sample holds 200,000 or so clones, approximately 53% seen once. Concerning this clone: Antigen unknown.

Trimming cost V 3 bases and J 0 bases, with 12 bases left between them. The germline V gene has CDR1 MGHRA and CDR2 YSYEKL. The CDR3 runs to 15 residues. Starting from PBMCs, sorting isolated CD4+ and CD8+ T cells. The sequence derives from a human donor in good health. Source material: CD8+ T cells sorted from blood. This sequence joins TRBV4-1 and TRBJ2-7, with D maybe TRBD1 (6 bases). Here the CDR3 reads CASSQSQGSSYEQYF. The CDR3 nucleotides read TGCGCCAGCAGCCAGTCACAGGGTAGCTCCTACGAGCAGTACTTC.